The 2 T cell receptor beta chains in this list originate from one sample, sequenced in a study of T cell responses to AZD1222 COVID-19 vaccine. Profiled with immunoSEQ multiplex PCR; TCRdb holds only in-frame clones, not every one. The table records approximately 150,000 clones, around 91% of them present only once. The sequenced sample was peripheral blood, obtained 28 days after the second AZD1222 dose. These receptors were collected from an adult who received the AZD1222 COVID-19 vaccine.

This clone was picked up a small number of times. The CDR3 coding sequence is TGTGCCAGCAGTCACGGTGGGGTTCAGTCAGGGGAGACCCAGTACTTC. Translated, it gives CASSHGGVQSGETQYF. The rearrangement uses TRBV7-9 and TRBJ2-5; possibly TRBD1 for D (5 bases). The germline CDR1 and CDR2 sequences are SEHNR and FQNEAQ (reference sequence). Trimming shortened V by 6 bases and J by 5 bases, and 22 bases separated the two germline ends. The CDR3 has 16 amino acids.

This clone was recorded a few times. The identical CDR3 is also encoded by other nucleotide sequences in the sample. The chain is built from TRBV2 and TRBJ2-7; D is possibly TRBD1 (6 bases). This CDR3 has 14 residues. CDR1 and CDR2 from the germline V gene are SNHLY and FYNNEI. V shed 4 bases and J shed 4 bases, with 14 bases lying between them. In nucleotides, the CDR3 is TGTGCCAGCAGTGTCGGTGGGGGCGTATACGAGCAGTACTTC. Amino acids: CASSVGGGVYEQYF.